One T cell receptor (beta chain) is described in this entry. No antigen is known for it. These data originate in a study of T cell repertoires in cytomegalovirus infection. Study information: Indicated by public TCR beta signatures were CMV infection and matching HLA type. General study findings and limits: In two of eight donors, the top clonotype was HLA-C-restricted CMV-specific.

TCRdb redid the calling of the reads with MiXCR, one entry per CDR3 protein. The sample shows a few hundred thousand distinct CDR3 sequences, almost 40% of them seen only once. This CDR3 is 14 amino acids long. The V segment lost 5 bases and the J segment 0 bases; nucleotides outside the gene matches: 1. The germline gives CDR1 KGHSH, CDR2 LQKENI. The sequencing here drew on cultured PBMCs, taken from culture after CMV antigen stimulation. The chain links TRBV18 to TRBJ2-7; TRBD1 agrees at 10 bases. The sequence came from a human donor in good health (CMV status not recorded). Some clones in this sample may be carry-over from other donors' samples. CDR3 sequence reads: CASSGDRGSYEQYF. The CDR3 nucleotides are TGTGCCAGCTCAGGGGACAGGGGCTCCTACGAGCAGTACTTC. The variable domain in full, completed from reference TRBV18 and TRBJ2-7, reads NAGVMQNPRHLVRRRGQEARLRCSPMKGHSHVYWYRQLPEEGLKFMVYLQKENIIDESGMPKERFSAEFPKEGPSILRIQQVVRGDSAAYFCASSGDRGSYEQYFGPGTRLTVT.